This T cell receptor (beta chain) was sequenced in a study of T cells in localized non-small cell lung cancer. Study-wide findings and caveats: Adjacent uninvolved lung tissue had the highest T cell clonality, exceeding tumor. A median approximately 60 of the top 100 tumor clones appeared in adjacent lung. Elevated blood T cell density was associated with longer overall survival.

CDR1 is MNHNS, CDR2 SASEGT, per germline. The CDR3 loop spans 14 amino acids. Trimming left V 5 bases short and J 0 bases short, with 8 bases between. TCRdb's table, derived via immunoSEQ multiplex PCR, lists solely in-frame clones and lacks some. The sample comprises 25,000 to 35,000 clones, about 90% of which are singletons, and about 2.2% rests with the top ten. Comments on this clone: The antigen is unknown.

The sequence came from a female donor of 60 years or more with stage I lung adenocarcinoma. The chain links TRBV6-1 to TRBJ1-5; D gene uncertain. The starting material was peripheral blood, obtained before any cancer treatment. As DNA, the CDR3 is TGTGCCAGCAGTAGGACCCTTAGCAATCAGCCCCAGCATTTT. Protein sequence: CASSRTLSNQPQHF.